The next 10 T cell receptor beta chains were all read from a single sample in a study of blood T cell repertoires in COVID-19 (dated by TCRdb to 2018 to 2021). Library prep was done by the immunoSEQ multiplex PCR assay. Entries here come from immuneACCESS through TCRdb and include only in-frame sequences with V and J called. Some clones fail to appear in such tables; in the studies checked, an unresolved V gene covers under half of the shortfall, and the cause of the remainder is unknown. This sample has 90,000 to 120,000 clones in its table, and around four fifths of those were observed once. Around 4.5% of the sample lies in the top ten. The source material was peripheral blood. These receptors were collected from a man between 70 and 80 years old with acute or convalescent COVID-19.

The CDR3 protein is CASSLGQKDQPQHF. The CDR3 DNA reads TGTGCCAGCAGCTTGGGACAGAAAGATCAGCCCCAGCATTTT. This rearrangement joins TRBV5-8 to TRBJ1-5; D perhaps matches TRBD1 (5 bases). The CDR3 covers 14 residues. Trimming cost V 0 bases and J 5 bases, with 9 bases left between them. Germline CDR1 is SGHTS and CDR2 is YDEGEE. The full variable domain, in which reference TRBV5-8 and TRBJ1-5 provide the parts outside the CDR3, is EAGVTQSPTHLIKTRGQQATLRCSPISGHTSVYWYQQALGLGLQFLLWYDEGEERNRGNFPPRFSGRQFPNYSSELNVNALELEDSALYLCASSLGQKDQPQHFGDGTRLSIL.

The rearrangement joins TRBV5-6 to TRBJ2-3; tentative D call: TRBD1 (6 bases). CDR3 length: 14 residues. Trimming pared 4 bases from V and 0 bases from J, leaving 9 bases between. Germline CDR1 SGHDT, CDR2 YYEEEE. The CDR3, as DNA: TGTGCCAGCAGCCGGGACATTAGCACAGATACGCAGTATTTT. Translating gives CASSRDISTDTQYF.

J is TRBJ1-2 and V is TRBV5-6; TRBD1 matches 7 bases. The CDR3 runs 13 residues. After removal of 4 bases from V and 7 bases from J, the junction contained 7 bases not matched to a gene. Germline-derived CDR1 and CDR2 are SGHDT and YYEEEE. The CDR3 loop is CASSKDRLSGYTF. The CDR3 DNA is TGTGCCAGCAGCAAGGACAGGCTTTCTGGCTACACCTTC.

The chain combines TRBV11-3 with TRBJ2-3; 10 nucleotides match TRBD2. The J segment lost 6 bases and the V segment lost 5 bases, leaving 5 bases of the junction unmatched. Germline V gene sequence: CDR1 SGHNT, CDR2 YENEEA. This CDR3 has 14 amino acids. The CDR3 nucleotides are TGTGCCAGCAGCCCTAGCGGGGGTGGCGATACGCAGTATTTT. Amino acid sequence: CASSPSGGGDTQYF.

The rearrangement joins TRBV4-1 to TRBJ1-2; 7 bases line up with TRBD1. CDR1 MGHRA and CDR2 YSYEKL come from the germline V gene. V trimming: 0 bases; J trimming: 2 bases; junction bases outside the gene matches: 6. The CDR3 runs to 16 residues. The chain's CDR3 is CASSQEFPTGNYGYTF. In nucleotides, the CDR3 is TGCGCCAGCAGCCAAGAGTTCCCGACAGGGAACTATGGCTACACCTTC.

The genes are TRBV3-1 (or the pseudogene TRBV3-2) and TRBJ1-2; TRBD1 matches 8 bases. With 5 bases clipped from V and 2 bases from J, the junction kept 4 bases outside the gene matches. Germline V CDR1 and CDR2: LGHDT, YNNKEL (reference sequence). This CDR3 region has 14 residues. The CDR3 nucleotides are TGTGCCAGCAGCGGGGACAGGAGAAACTATGGCTACACCTTC. This gives the protein CASSGDRRNYGYTF.

The chain is built from TRBV5-4 and TRBJ2-3; 9 positions match TRBD1. The CDR3 spans 16 residues. Germline V gives CDR1 SGHNT, CDR2 YYREEE (reference sequence). V trimming: 3 bases; J trimming: 4 bases; junction bases outside the gene matches: 9. CDR3 nucleotides: TGTGCCAGCAGCTCCTGGACAGGGGTGGGTGCAGATACGCAGTATTTT. Translated, it gives CASSSWTGVGADTQYF.

This clone was seen just once. The chain uses TRBV3-1 (or the pseudogene TRBV3-2) and TRBJ2-6; D not resolved. Germline CDR1 is LGHDT and CDR2 is YNNKEL (reference sequence). V was cut by 0 bases and J by 2 bases, with 5 bases left in between. The CDR3 spans 15 residues. This CDR3 reads CASSQDPAGANVLTF. The CDR3 bases are TGTGCCAGCAGCCAAGATCCGGCTGGGGCCAACGTCCTGACTTTC.

The rearrangement uses TRBV27 and TRBJ2-3, with TRBD1 identical over 10 bases. The CDR3 extends over 15 amino acids. Per the germline V gene, CDR1 is MNHEY and CDR2 is SMNVEV (reference sequence). The V gene end was trimmed by 8 bases and the J gene end by 1 base; junction bases not matched to a gene: 6. Here the CDR3 DNA reads TGTGCCAGCTCAAGGACAGGGGGTGGCACAGATACGCAGTATTTT. Translation: CASSRTGGGTDTQYF.

This rearrangement joins TRBV6-2 or TRBV6-3 to TRBJ1-5, with 8 bases lining up with TRBD1. This CDR3 is built from 14 residues. Germline assignment: CDR1 MNHEY and CDR2 SVGEGT. The ends lost 4 bases at V and 5 bases at J; junction bases unmatched: 4. Here the CDR3 reads CASSWSGGDQPQHF. The CDR3 coding sequence is TGTGCCAGCAGTTGGTCAGGGGGCGATCAGCCCCAGCATTTT.